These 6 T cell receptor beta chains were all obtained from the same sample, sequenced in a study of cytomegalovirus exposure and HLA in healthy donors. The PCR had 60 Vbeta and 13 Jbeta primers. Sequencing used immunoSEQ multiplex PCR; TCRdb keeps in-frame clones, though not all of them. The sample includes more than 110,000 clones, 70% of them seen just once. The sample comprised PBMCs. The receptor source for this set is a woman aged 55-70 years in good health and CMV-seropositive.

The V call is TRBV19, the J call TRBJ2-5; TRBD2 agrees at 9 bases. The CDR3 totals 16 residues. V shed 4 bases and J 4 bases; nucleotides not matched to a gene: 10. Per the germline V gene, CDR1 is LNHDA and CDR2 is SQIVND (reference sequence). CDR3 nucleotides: TGTGCCAGTAGTAAAGTAGCGGGGGCTAGTGGAGAGACCCAGTACTTC. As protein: CASSKVAGASGETQYF.

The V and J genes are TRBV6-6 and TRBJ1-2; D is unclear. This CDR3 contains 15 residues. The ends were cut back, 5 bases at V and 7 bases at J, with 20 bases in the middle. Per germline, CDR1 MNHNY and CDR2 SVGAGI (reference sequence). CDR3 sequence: CASSASGTLGAGYTF. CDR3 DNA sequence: TGTGCCAGCAGTGCCTCGGGAACTCTCGGTGCTGGCTACACCTTC.

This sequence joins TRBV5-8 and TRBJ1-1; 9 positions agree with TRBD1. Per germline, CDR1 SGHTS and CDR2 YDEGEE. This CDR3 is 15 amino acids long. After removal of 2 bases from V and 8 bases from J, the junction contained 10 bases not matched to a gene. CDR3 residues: CASSFGTRQGGEAFF. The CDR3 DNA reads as TGTGCCAGCAGCTTCGGTACCCGACAGGGGGGCGAAGCTTTCTTT.

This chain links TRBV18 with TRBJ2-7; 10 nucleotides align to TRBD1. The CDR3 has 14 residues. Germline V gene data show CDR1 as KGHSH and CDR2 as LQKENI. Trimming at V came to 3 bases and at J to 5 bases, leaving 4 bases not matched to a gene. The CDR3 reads CASSPRQGADEQYF. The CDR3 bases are TGTGCCAGCTCACCCCGACAGGGGGCAGACGAGCAGTACTTC.

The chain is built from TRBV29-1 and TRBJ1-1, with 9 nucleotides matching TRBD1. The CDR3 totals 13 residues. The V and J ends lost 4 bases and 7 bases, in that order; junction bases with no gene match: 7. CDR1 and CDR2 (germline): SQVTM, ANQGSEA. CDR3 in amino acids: CSVVLRGQGEAFF. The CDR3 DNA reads TGCAGCGTTGTTTTACGGGGACAGGGTGAAGCTTTCTTT.

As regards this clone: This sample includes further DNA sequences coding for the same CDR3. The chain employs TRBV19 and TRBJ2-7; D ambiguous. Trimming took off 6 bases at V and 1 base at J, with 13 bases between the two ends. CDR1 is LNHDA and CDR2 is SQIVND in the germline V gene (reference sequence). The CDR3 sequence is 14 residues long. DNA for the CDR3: TGTGCCAGTAGGCGTGGCTCTAGTTCCTACGAGCAGTACTTC. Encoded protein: CASRRGSSSYEQYF.